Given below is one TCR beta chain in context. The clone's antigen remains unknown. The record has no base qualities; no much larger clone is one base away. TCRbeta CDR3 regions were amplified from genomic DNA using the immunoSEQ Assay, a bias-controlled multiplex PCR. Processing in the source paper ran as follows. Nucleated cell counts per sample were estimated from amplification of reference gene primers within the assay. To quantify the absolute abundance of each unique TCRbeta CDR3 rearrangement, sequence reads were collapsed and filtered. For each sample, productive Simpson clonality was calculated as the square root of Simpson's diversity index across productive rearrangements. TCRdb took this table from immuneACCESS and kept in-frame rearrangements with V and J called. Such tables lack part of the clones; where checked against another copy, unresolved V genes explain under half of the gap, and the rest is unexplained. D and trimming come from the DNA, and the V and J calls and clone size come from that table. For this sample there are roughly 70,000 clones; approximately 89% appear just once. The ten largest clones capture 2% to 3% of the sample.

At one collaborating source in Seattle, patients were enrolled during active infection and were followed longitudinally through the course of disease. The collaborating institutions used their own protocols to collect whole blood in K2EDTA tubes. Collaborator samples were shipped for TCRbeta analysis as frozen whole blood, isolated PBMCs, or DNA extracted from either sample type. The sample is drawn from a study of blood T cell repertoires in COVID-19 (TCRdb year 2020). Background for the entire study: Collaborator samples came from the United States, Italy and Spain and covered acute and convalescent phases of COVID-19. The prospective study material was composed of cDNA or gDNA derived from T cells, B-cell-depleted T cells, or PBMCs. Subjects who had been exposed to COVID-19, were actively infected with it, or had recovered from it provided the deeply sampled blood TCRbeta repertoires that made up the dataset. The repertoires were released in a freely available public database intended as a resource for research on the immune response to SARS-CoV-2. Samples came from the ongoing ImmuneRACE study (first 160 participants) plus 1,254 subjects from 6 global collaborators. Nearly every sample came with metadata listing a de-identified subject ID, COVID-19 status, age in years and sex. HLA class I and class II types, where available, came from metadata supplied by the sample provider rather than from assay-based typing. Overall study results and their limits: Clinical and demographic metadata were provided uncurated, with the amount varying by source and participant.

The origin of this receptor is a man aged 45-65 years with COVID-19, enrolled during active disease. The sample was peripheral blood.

The bases read TGTGCCAGCACAGGGACAGGAGCCTCCTACGAGCAGTACTTC. It translates as CASTGTGASYEQYF. This receptor chain uses TRBV2 and TRBJ2-7, and TRBD1 aligns with 8 junction nucleotides. Via the germline V gene, CDR1 is SNHLY and CDR2 FYNNEI. The CDR3 numbers 14 residues from cysteine through phenylalanine. Only the CDR3 DNA stays, 42 bases, in frame from base 1. V is trimmed back by 7 bases and J by 0 bases, and the junction contains 5 bases that no gene match accounts for.